This T cell receptor (beta chain) is from a study of T cells expressing NK-cell markers (dated by TCRdb to the early 2020s). A note on the overall study: TCR beta-chain repertoires were profiled in sorted CD3+CD56+NKG2C+, CD3+CD56+NKG2C- and CD3+CD56-NKG2C+ T-cell subsets from several donors. Illumina HiSeq 2000/2500, MiSeq or NextSeq was used to sequence libraries as 2 x 150 bp reads. The eight sequenced donors were randomly selected healthy volunteers, three men and five women. Seven of the eight sequenced donors were HCMV-seropositive and one was HCMV-seronegative. Results the study describes overall, beyond this receptor: In roughly six donors, the dominant CD3+CD56+NKG2C+ clonotypes ranked among the top 10 CD8+ clonotypes, making up roughly 1.0-7.0% of CD8+ T cells. Whether the expanded NKG2C-expressing T cell clones were specific for HCMV antigens was left unclear. Those dominant clonotypes were again the most abundant among CD3+CD56-NKG2C+ cells in a handful of donors, at roughly 25-60.1%.

Concerning this clonotype: Its antigen is currently not known.

HCMV serostatus was determined by detecting HCMV-specific IgG in serum with a commercial ELISA kit. Peripheral blood mononuclear cells were isolated from blood by Ficoll density gradient centrifugation. Counted from cysteine to phenylalanine, this CDR3 has 13 amino acids. No DNA is given. CDR1 SEHNR and CDR2 FQNEAQ were looked up in the germline V gene (reference sequence). TCRdb shows the sequencer as Illumina HiSeq 2000. TCR beta cDNA libraries were prepared using 5'RACE template switching, which introduced a universal primer site and unique molecular identifiers. Priming for cDNA synthesis came from the TCR beta constant segment, and two successive PCR amplification steps followed. The original methods were these. MIGEC handled demultiplexing of the reads and grouping by UMI, while MiTCR was used to assemble and quantify clonotypes. To exclude erroneous sequences, any TCR cDNA sequence not supported by at least two reads was discarded. The tcR package was used for downstream repertoire analysis, and clonotypes were matched across fractions by CDR3 nucleotide sequence plus V segment. Antigen specificity was annotated against VDJdb with VDJmatch, allowing one amino acid substitution in CDR3. Based on TCRdb reprocessing of the reads, there is one entry per CDR3 protein sequence, and DNA is missing. These V and J calls derive from TCRdb rather than the authors' analysis. This sample's clone table shows roughly 390,000 distinct CDR3 sequences. About 10% of the sample is taken by the ten largest.

The clonotype originates from a woman aged 50 to 65 in good health. Donor details come from another sample of the same person, matched by shared clones. Recombination connected TRBV7-9 to TRBJ2-2. Material for sequencing was blood T cells: a sorted CD56 or NKG2C T cell subset, CD4+ or CD8+ T cells, or bulk PBMC T cells (not recorded which). The CDR3 region reads CASSLPRPGELFF.